These 30 T cell receptor beta chains came from one sample sequenced in a study of shared clonotypes between healthy human individuals. Libraries were prepared by immunoSEQ multiplex PCR; TCRdb keeps only in-frame clonotypes and omits some of them. The table lists approximately 2,200,000 clones, approximately 94% of them singletons. CD8 cells regarded as naive lacked CD45RO, were positively chosen for CCR7, and omitted terminally differentiated effector memory CD45RA+ cells. The sample comprised naive CD8+ T cells from PBMCs. These receptors were collected from a man aged 18 to 29 in good health. Some clones in this sample may be carry-over from other donors' samples.

This sequence joins TRBV5-6 and TRBJ2-3, with D uncertain. Trimming removed 4 bases at V and 4 bases at J, with 10 bases between. This CDR3 has 13 residues. Germline values: CDR1 SGHDT, CDR2 YYEEEE. CDR3 amino acids: CASSPPVADTQYF. For the CDR3, the DNA is TGTGCCAGCAGCCCACCGGTCGCAGATACGCAGTATTTT.

The V gene is TRBV6-5, the J gene TRBJ1-3; D is possibly TRBD1 (5 bases). Trimming removed 7 bases from V and 0 bases from J, with 10 bases in between. In germline, CDR1 is MNHEY, CDR2 SVGAGI. The CDR3 is 14 amino acids. The CDR3 DNA reads as TGTGCCAGCACCGGGGGGGTCTCTGGAAACACCATATATTTT. It specifies CASTGGVSGNTIYF.

This clone showed up just a few times. This chain connects TRBV30 to TRBJ1-1; tentative D call: TRBD1 (5 bases). Germline CDR1 reads GTSNPN; CDR2 reads SVGIG (reference sequence). The CDR3 contains 15 residues. The V and J ends lost 5 bases and 4 bases respectively, with 20 bases between them. Here the CDR3 reads CAWQLGAGLGTEAFF. CDR3 nucleotides: TGTGCCTGGCAACTCGGGGCGGGGTTAGGCACTGAAGCTTTCTTT.

About this clone: This same CDR3 is encoded by further DNA sequences in the sample. The chain recombines TRBV11-3 with TRBJ2-7; D is possibly TRBD1 or TRBD2 (5 bases each). The CDR3 contains 12 residues. Trimming took off 5 bases at V and 4 bases at J, with 9 bases between the two ends. CDR1 and CDR2 from the germline V gene are SGHNT and YENEEA. The CDR3 region is CASSRDGYEQYF. DNA for the CDR3: TGTGCCAGCAGCCGGGACGGTTACGAGCAGTACTTC.

This clone was seen only a few times. At the DNA level, this CDR3 is encoded by other sequences in the same sample as well. The chain has TRBV27 and TRBJ2-7; 11 nucleotides match TRBD2. This CDR3 comprises 15 residues. Germline V CDR1 and CDR2: MNHEY, SMNVEV (reference sequence). The ends lost 6 bases at V and 2 bases at J; junction bases unmatched: 6. In nucleotides, the CDR3 is TGTGCCAGCAGCAGAGGGACTAGCGGAGCCTACGAGCAGTACTTC. This sequence encodes CASSRGTSGAYEQYF.

CDR3 sequence reads: CAIRKGPLSDYGYTF. The CDR3 bases are TGTGCCATCAGGAAGGGACCACTCTCAGACTATGGCTACACCTTC. The chain links TRBV10-3 to TRBJ1-2; weak D call: TRBD1 (5 bases). CDR1 is ENHRY, CDR2 SYGVKD, per germline. The ends were cut back, 6 bases at V and 3 bases at J, with 17 bases in the middle. The CDR3 loop spans 15 amino acids.

This rearrangement joins TRBV7-9 to TRBJ2-5; D is unresolved. Germline assignment: CDR1 SEHNR and CDR2 FQNEAQ (reference sequence). V was pared by 6 bases and J by 2 bases, with 10 bases between. The CDR3 consists of 13 residues. The CDR3 reads CASRRPLQETQYF. CDR3 DNA: TGTGCCAGCAGGAGGCCTCTGCAAGAGACCCAGTACTTC.

The V gene is TRBV9, the J gene TRBJ2-7; either TRBD1 or TRBD2 may fit D (5 bases each). Germline lookup yields CDR1 SGDLS and CDR2 YYNGEE. This CDR3 is 14 amino acids long. V lost 6 bases and J 4 bases, leaving 17 bases between the germline ends. The CDR3 loop is CASTPGTRDYEQYF. CDR3 coding DNA: TGTGCCAGCACGCCCGGGACGAGGGATTACGAGCAGTACTTC.

The chain recombines TRBV4-3 with TRBJ2-7, with a tentative D call TRBD2 (5 bases). Germline V gene sequence: CDR1 LGHNA, CDR2 YSLEER. This CDR3 has 16 amino acids. V was shortened by 1 base and J by 4 bases, with 17 bases between the two germline ends. CDR3 sequence (DNA): TGCGCCAGCAGCCAAGTATGGGGAGAAAGTTTTTACGAGCAGTACTTC. It codes for CASSQVWGESFYEQYF.

The rearrangement links TRBV27 to TRBJ2-7; maybe TRBD1 (7 bases). CDR1 MNHEY and CDR2 SMNVEV come from the germline V gene (reference sequence). Trimming cost V 3 bases and J 4 bases, with 16 bases left between them. The CDR3 covers 15 residues. The CDR3 bases are TGTGCCAGCAGTTTCAAGACAGGGACTTATTACGAGCAGTACTTC. This codes for CASSFKTGTYYEQYF.

As regards this clone: The sample holds other DNA sequences that translate to the same CDR3. The chain recombines TRBV27 with TRBJ1-2; D call uncertain. The CDR3 runs to 13 residues. CDR1 MNHEY and CDR2 SMNVEV come from the germline V gene (reference sequence). Trimming pared 5 bases from V and 4 bases from J, leaving 11 bases between. CDR3 in DNA: TGTGCCAGCAGTCTGGGCCGAACCTATGGCTACACCTTC. This sequence encodes CASSLGRTYGYTF.

The V and J genes are TRBV7-9 and TRBJ2-5; weak D call: TRBD1 (6 bases). CDR3 size: 16 residues. The germline CDR1 and CDR2 sequences are SEHNR and FQNEAQ (reference sequence). The V and J ends lost 5 bases and 0 bases respectively, with 16 bases between them. CDR3 in amino acids: CASSVLITGHQETQYF. The DNA for the CDR3 is TGTGCCAGCAGCGTTCTCATCACAGGGCACCAAGAGACCCAGTACTTC.

As concerns this clone: Other nucleotide sequences from this sample produce the same CDR3. The rearrangement uses TRBV27 and TRBJ2-7, with TRBD1 matching over 8 bases. V lost 5 bases to trimming and J lost 2 bases; unmatched junction nucleotides: 8. This CDR3 contains 15 residues. Germline V lookup: CDR1 MNHEY, CDR2 SMNVEV (reference sequence). The CDR3 region has the DNA TGTGCCAGCAGTCCACTCCCGACAGGGGCCTACGAGCAGTACTTC. It codes for CASSPLPTGAYEQYF.

V gene TRBV9 combines with J gene TRBJ2-7, with 7 bases matching TRBD2. The CDR3 spans 16 residues. Germline V gene sequence: CDR1 SGDLS, CDR2 YYNGEE. V lost 0 bases to trimming and J lost 1 base; unmatched junction nucleotides: 7. The CDR3 DNA follows: TGTGCCAGCAGCGTAGACAGCGGGGCCATGTCCTACGAGCAGTACTTC. Protein sequence: CASSVDSGAMSYEQYF.

The genes are TRBV15 and TRBJ2-7, with D possibly being TRBD2 (5 bases). This CDR3 is built from 15 residues. Trimming removed 0 bases from V and 0 bases from J, with 9 bases in between. Germline CDR1 LNHNV, CDR2 YYDKDF (reference sequence). CDR3 in DNA: TGTGCCACCAGCAGAGAGCGGGTAAGCTCCTACGAGCAGTACTTC. As protein: CATSRERVSSYEQYF.

This clone was detected once. V usage is TRBV11-2 and J usage is TRBJ2-7; D might be TRBD2 (5 bases). The ends were cut back, 3 bases at V and 6 bases at J, with 15 bases in the middle. The CDR3 spans 14 residues. CDR1 is SGHAT and CDR2 is FQNNGV in the germline V gene. CDR3 region: CASSFPEGNIEQYF. CDR3 nucleotide sequence: TGTGCCAGCAGCTTCCCAGAGGGAAACATCGAGCAGTACTTC.

CDR3 DNA: TGTGCCAGTACTTCGCGGGAGGGTATTGGCTACAATGAGCAGTTCTTC. Its protein product is CASTSREGIGYNEQFF. V usage is TRBV19 and J usage is TRBJ2-1, with TRBD2 identical over 9 bases. Germline CDR1 LNHDA, CDR2 SQIVND (reference sequence). V lost 7 bases to trimming and J lost 3 bases; unmatched junction nucleotides: 10. The length of the CDR3 is 16 residues. Full variable domain (remainder filled in from reference TRBV19 and TRBJ2-1): DGGITQSPKYLFRKEGQNVTLSCEQNLNHDAMYWYRQDPGQGLRLIYYSQIVNDFQKGDIAEGYSVSREKKESFPLTVTSAQKNPTAFYLCASTSREGIGYNEQFFGPGTRLTVL.

V gene TRBV28 combines with J gene TRBJ2-7, with 7 bases aligning to TRBD1. This CDR3 is built from 11 residues. The V gene's germline CDR1 is MDHEN and CDR2 SYDVKM. V shed 8 bases and J 6 bases; nucleotides not matched to a gene: 4. CDR3 nucleotides: TGTGCCAGCCGGGACAGTCTCGAGCAGTACTTC. Residues: CASRDSLEQYF.

V gene TRBV11-2 combines with J gene TRBJ1-2; 7 nucleotides agree with TRBD1. CDR1 is SGHAT and CDR2 is FQNNGV in the germline V gene. This CDR3 contains 14 residues. The V and J ends lost 5 bases and 3 bases, in that order; junction bases with no gene match: 6. CDR3 sequence: CASSADRRDYGYTF. The CDR3 DNA reads TGTGCCAGCAGCGCGGACAGGCGAGACTATGGCTACACCTTC. Full variable domain (outside the CDR3, taken from reference TRBV11-2 and TRBJ1-2): EAGVAQSPRYKIIEKRQSVAFWCNPISGHATLYWYQQILGQGPKLLIQFQNNGVVDDSQLPKDRFSAERLKGVDSTLKIQPAKLEDSAVYLCASSADRRDYGYTFGSGTRLTVV.

This clone was counted a few times. V is TRBV5-8 and J is TRBJ1-1; the D gene is possibly TRBD1 (6 bases). The CDR3 length is 14 residues. Trimming cost V 1 base and J 1 base, with 8 bases left between them. Germline CDR1 SGHTS, CDR2 YDEGEE. CDR3 coding DNA: TGTGCCAGCAGCTTGCAGGGGTCGAACACTGAAGCTTTCTTT. Translated: CASSLQGSNTEAFF.

This chain links TRBV4-1 with TRBJ2-3; D is uncertain. CDR3 length: 17 residues. From germline, CDR1 is MGHRA and CDR2 YSYEKL. V lost 4 bases, J lost 2 bases, and 19 bases lay in between. The CDR3 DNA reads TGCGCCAGCAGCCCGCCCCCGGGCGGTCCTAACACAGATACGCAGTATTTT. Protein sequence: CASSPPPGGPNTDTQYF.

The chain links TRBV10-3 to TRBJ1-2; D is undetermined. Trimming removed 3 bases from V and 0 bases from J, with 5 bases in between. The CDR3 runs to 13 residues. CDR1 is ENHRY and CDR2 is SYGVKD in the germline V gene. CDR3 loop: CAISEDPNYGYTF. The DNA for the CDR3 is TGTGCCATCAGTGAAGACCCTAACTATGGCTACACCTTC.

The rearrangement links TRBV12-5 to TRBJ2-7, with D uncertain. V gave up 5 bases and J gave up 3 bases, with 8 bases separating them. The CDR3 extends over 12 amino acids. CDR1 is LGHNT, CDR2 FRNRAP, per germline. CDR3 protein: CASGPTYYEQYF. The CDR3 DNA sequence: TGTGCTAGTGGTCCGACTTACTACGAGCAGTACTTC.

The chain employs TRBV19 and TRBJ1-1; 7 bases fit TRBD1. The J segment lost 3 bases and the V segment lost 1 base, leaving 5 bases of the junction unmatched. The CDR3 loop spans 15 amino acids. Germline-derived CDR1 and CDR2 are LNHDA and SQIVND (reference sequence). The CDR3 loop reads CASSIGTGVDTEAFF. CDR3 nucleotide sequence: TGTGCCAGTAGTATAGGAACAGGGGTTGACACTGAAGCTTTCTTT. Full variable domain (rest looked up from reference TRBV19 and TRBJ1-1): DGGITQSPKYLFRKEGQNVTLSCEQNLNHDAMYWYRQDPGQGLRLIYYSQIVNDFQKGDIAEGYSVSREKKESFPLTVTSAQKNPTAFYLCASSIGTGVDTEAFFGQGTRLTVV.

This rearrangement joins TRBV5-6 to TRBJ2-4, with D unclear. In germline, CDR1 is SGHDT, CDR2 YYEEEE. Trimming cost V 0 bases and J 0 bases, with 10 bases left between them. The CDR3 is 16 amino acids. The CDR3 loop is CASSLVPGRAKNIQYF. CDR3 coding DNA: TGTGCCAGCAGCTTGGTTCCAGGCAGAGCCAAAAACATTCAGTACTTC.

The CDR3 loop reads CASSLGDRTLGRDYGYTF. The CDR3 DNA follows: TGCGCCAGCAGCTTGGGGGACAGGACCTTAGGGAGGGACTATGGCTACACCTTC. The chain employs TRBV5-1 and TRBJ1-2, with 8 bases aligning to TRBD1. The CDR3 loop spans 18 amino acids. Trimming at V came to 0 bases and at J to 3 bases, leaving 13 bases not matched to a gene. Per germline, CDR1 SGHRS and CDR2 YFSETQ. The variable domain in full, completed from reference TRBV5-1 and TRBJ1-2, reads KAGVTQTPRYLIKTRGQQVTLSCSPISGHRSVSWYQQTPGQGLQFLFEYFSETQRNKGNFPGRFSGRQFSNSRSEMNVSTLELGDSALYLCASSLGDRTLGRDYGYTFGSGTRLTVV.

The chain couples TRBV9 to TRBJ2-4, with 7 bases aligning to TRBD2. V was pared by 4 bases and J by 7 bases, with 8 bases of the junction left unmatched. The length of the CDR3 is 14 residues. Germline V lookup: CDR1 SGDLS, CDR2 YYNGEE. DNA of the CDR3: TGTGCCAGCAGCCTGGGAGGGCCGGGGAACATTCAGTACTTC. Translating gives CASSLGGPGNIQYF.

The chain recombines TRBV19 with TRBJ2-1, with TRBD2 matching 8 bases. This CDR3 is 14 amino acids long. In germline, CDR1 is LNHDA, CDR2 SQIVND (reference sequence). Trimming took 3 bases from V and 10 from J; bases not matched to a gene: 8. The DNA of the CDR3 is TGTGCCAGTAGTATGGGCGGGAGGTCTTGGGAGCAGTTCTTC. Protein product: CASSMGGRSWEQFF.

This chain links TRBV28 with TRBJ2-1, with D possibly being TRBD2 (6 bases). Germline-derived CDR1 and CDR2 are MDHEN and SYDVKM. The ends were cut back, 8 bases at V and 1 base at J, with 12 bases in the middle. The CDR3 has 14 amino acids. The CDR3 coding sequence is TGTGCCAGCCTGGGGCTAGCGTCCTACAATGAGCAGTTCTTC. Protein: CASLGLASYNEQFF.

V usage is TRBV19 and J usage is TRBJ1-1; D gene unclear. The CDR3 is 13 residues long. V dropped 6 bases and J dropped 6 bases, with 14 bases sitting between them. Germline CDR1 and CDR2: LNHDA and SQIVND (reference sequence). The CDR3 DNA sequence: TGTGCCAGTAGAGGGCCCTCCGGCGCTGAAGCTTTCTTT. Protein sequence: CASRGPSGAEAFF.